The 12 T cell receptor beta chains below were found in one sample sequenced in a study of cytomegalovirus exposure and HLA in healthy donors. The PCR was carried out with 60 Vbeta primers and 13 Jbeta primers. Repertoires were generated with immunoSEQ multiplex PCR, while TCRdb's copy carries only in-frame clones and drops some. This sample has roughly 100,000 clones, with 60% to 75% found just once. Input material: PBMCs. The receptors were sampled from a middle-aged man in good health and CMV-seropositive.

The chain recombines TRBV21-1 with TRBJ1-1; TRBD1, the table's D call, was not compared with the DNA. TRBV21-1 counts as a pseudogene. The CDR3 consists of 15 residues. Here the CDR3 DNA reads TGTGCCAGCAGCAAAGTCCCAGGGGTGAACACTGAAGCTTTCTTT. It specifies CASSKVPGVNTEAFF.

The chain couples TRBV6-6 to TRBJ2-3; 8 nucleotides align to TRBD1. V lost 7 bases and J lost 2; bases outside the gene matches: 5. CDR1 MNHNY and CDR2 SVGAGI come from the germline V gene (reference sequence). CDR3 length: 14 residues. CDR3 in amino acids: CASNGQGPTDTQYF. CDR3 bases: TGTGCCAGCAACGGACAGGGTCCCACAGATACGCAGTATTTT.

V and J are TRBV7-9 and TRBJ1-2, with 9 nucleotides matching TRBD1. Trimming at V came to 5 bases and at J to 2 bases, leaving 9 bases not matched to a gene. CDR1 SEHNR and CDR2 FQNEAQ come from the germline V gene (reference sequence). The CDR3 totals 16 residues. Here the CDR3 DNA reads TGTGCCAGCAGCCCCGAGGACAGGGGTGGCAACTATGGCTACACCTTC. Protein product: CASSPEDRGGNYGYTF.

This chain connects TRBV27 to TRBJ1-5; D uncertain. Germline V gives CDR1 MNHEY, CDR2 SMNVEV (reference sequence). V lost 0 bases and J 0 bases, leaving 9 bases between the germline ends. This CDR3 contains 16 residues. The CDR3 loop reads CASSLSGGYSNQPQHF. The CDR3 nucleotides are TGTGCCAGCAGTTTATCGGGCGGGTATAGCAATCAGCCCCAGCATTTT.

V is TRBV7-9 and J is TRBJ2-6, with TRBD2 matching 7 bases. The ends lost 5 bases at V and 2 bases at J; junction bases unmatched: 3. The CDR3 contains 15 residues. CDR1 and CDR2 from the germline V gene are SEHNR and FQNEAQ (reference sequence). CDR3 sequence reads: CASSPGLAGANVLTF. CDR3 DNA: TGTGCCAGCAGCCCCGGACTAGCTGGGGCCAACGTCCTGACTTTC.

The V call is TRBV15, the J call TRBJ2-2; D may be TRBD1 (5 bases). The CDR3 covers 15 residues. Trimming stripped 3 bases from V and 0 bases from J, with 8 bases between. Germline CDR1 LNHNV, CDR2 YYDKDF (reference sequence). The CDR3 DNA reads as TGTGCCACCAGCAGTACAGGAGCGAACACCGGGGAGCTGTTTTTT. Its translation is CATSSTGANTGELFF.

This chain uses TRBV27 with TRBJ2-1, with 9 positions matching TRBD2. The ends lost 5 bases at V and 3 bases at J; junction bases unmatched: 5. This CDR3 has 15 residues. Looked up from germline, CDR1 is MNHEY and CDR2 is SMNVEV (reference sequence). CDR3 sequence (DNA): TGTGCCAGCAGTCCACGACTAGCGGTCTACAATGAGCAGTTCTTC. This translates into CASSPRLAVYNEQFF.

This clone has a handful of counts. The rearrangement joins TRBV2 to TRBJ2-1; D perhaps matches TRBD2 (6 bases). V was cut by 8 bases and J by 9 bases, with 17 bases left in between. The CDR3 has 13 residues. Per germline, CDR1 SNHLY and CDR2 FYNNEI. The CDR3 protein is CASSGTASGEQFF. The CDR3, as DNA: TGTGCCAGCTCCGGGACTGCCAGCGGTGAGCAGTTCTTC.

The rearrangement links TRBV5-4 to TRBJ2-2; 10 bases are a match to TRBD1. V shed 4 bases and J 4 bases; nucleotides not matched to a gene: 4. Germline CDR1 is SGHNT and CDR2 is YYREEE (reference sequence). The CDR3 sequence is 15 residues long. The CDR3 nucleotides read TGTGCCAGCAGCGACAGGGGGCACGGCACCGGGGAGCTGTTTTTT. This gives the protein CASSDRGHGTGELFF.

The rearrangement uses TRBV7-9 and TRBJ2-3; D is ambiguous. Germline CDR1 is SEHNR and CDR2 is FQNEAQ (reference sequence). This CDR3 region has 15 residues. V gave up 1 base and J gave up 0 bases, with 8 bases separating them. CDR3: CASSLGDSSTDTQYF. The DNA for the CDR3 is TGTGCCAGCAGCTTAGGAGATTCTAGCACAGATACGCAGTATTTT. Together with reference TRBV7-9 and TRBJ2-3, the CDR3 gives the full variable domain: DTGVSQNPRHKITKRGQNVTFRCDPISEHNRLYWYRQTLGQGPEFLTYFQNEAQLEKSRLLSDRFSAERPKGSFSTLEIQRTEQGDSAMYLCASSLGDSSTDTQYFGPGTRLTVL.

About this clone: Its ends do not fully match the called genes, so a read error is possible. The chain combines TRBV7-2 with TRBJ1-1, with unresolved D. CDR3 length: 13 amino acids. From germline, CDR1 is SGHTA and CDR2 FQGNSA. The CDR3 protein is CASSLKVNSEAFF. The CDR3 nucleotides are TGTGCCAGCAGCTTAAAGGTAAACAGTGAAGCTTTCTTT. The variable domain in full, with the rest retrieved from reference TRBV7-2 and TRBJ1-1, is GAGVSQSPSNKVTEKGKDVELRCDPISGHTALYWYRQSLGQGLEFLIYFQGNSAPDKSGLPSDRFSAERTGGSVSTLTIQRTQQEDSAVYLCASSLKVNSEAFFGQGTRLTVV.

The rearrangement links TRBV15 to TRBJ2-2, with a possible D match to TRBD2 (5 bases). V was trimmed by 2 bases and J by 1 base, leaving 8 bases between them. This CDR3 has 15 residues. Per germline, CDR1 LNHNV and CDR2 YYDKDF (reference sequence). For the CDR3, the DNA is TGTGCCACCAGCAGACCCGGACTGAACACCGGGGAGCTGTTTTTT. It is translated as CATSRPGLNTGELFF.